Sequencing of this T cell receptor (beta chain) was carried out in a study of blood T cell repertoires in COVID-19. Whole-study context: There were acute and convalescent COVID-19 samples, and they came from the United States, Italy and Spain. PBMCs, B-cell-depleted T cells, or T cells were the source of the cDNA or gDNA that made up the material.

CDR3 length equals 16 residues. From germline, CDR1 is SGHTA and CDR2 FQGNSA. V was trimmed by 3 bases and J by 2 bases, leaving 15 bases between them. All enrollees were roughly 18 to 89 years old and from 25 or so US areas. This clone was found a few times. Using immunoSEQ multiplex PCR, the repertoire was profiled, and TCRdb retains in-frame clones only, with some absent. The data contain just over 300,000 clones, about nine tenths of them singletons. Specimen: PBMCs or T cells enriched from blood (not recorded which). The receptor was derived from a man aged 25 to 40 who had recovered from COVID-19. The genes are TRBV7-2 and TRBJ2-3; D uncertain. Written as DNA, the CDR3 is TGTGCCAGCAGCTTTAGTGCCTATTATTCCACAGATACGCAGTATTTT. Translation: CASSFSAYYSTDTQYF.